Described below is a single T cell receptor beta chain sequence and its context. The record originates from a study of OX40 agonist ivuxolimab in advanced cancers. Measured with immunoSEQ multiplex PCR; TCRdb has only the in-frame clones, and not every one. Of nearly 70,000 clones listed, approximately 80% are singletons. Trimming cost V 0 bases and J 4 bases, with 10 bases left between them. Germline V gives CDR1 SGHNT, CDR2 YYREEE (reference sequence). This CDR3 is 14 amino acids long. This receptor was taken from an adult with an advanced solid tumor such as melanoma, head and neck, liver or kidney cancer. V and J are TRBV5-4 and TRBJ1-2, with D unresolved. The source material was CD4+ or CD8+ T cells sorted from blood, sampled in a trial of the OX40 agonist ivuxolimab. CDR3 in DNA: TGTGCCAGCAGCTTGGCGGGATTGGGCTATGGCTACACCTTC. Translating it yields CASSLAGLGYGYTF.